This TCR beta chain was observed in a study of T cell repertoires in cytomegalovirus infection. Background on the study: HLA-C-restricted CMV epitopes, recently identified, and well-studied HLA-B-restricted ones were used by the study. Indications came from public TCR beta signatures; they pointed to CMV infection and to a matching HLA type.

As to this clonotype: Its antigen remains unidentified.

Germline V gives CDR1 MNHEY, CDR2 SVGAGI. This CDR3 has 17 residues. V was clipped by 4 bases and J by 1 base; unmatched bases: 10. Findings and limits, study-wide: Carriage of CMV together with the relevant HLA was identifiable through cumulative public TCR beta family frequency. Ex vivo, HLA-C-restricted CMV-specific TCR beta clonotypes prevailed over the rest of the response.

TCRdb reanalysed the reads using MiXCR and keeps one entry per CDR3 protein. The sample contains about 830,000 distinct CDR3 sequences, less than 35% of which appear only once. The rearrangement links TRBV6-5 to TRBJ1-1, with 9 bases fitting TRBD1. Sequencing was performed on cultured CD8+ T cells from PBMCs, taken from culture after CMV antigen stimulation. The receptor's source is a human donor in good health (CMV status not recorded). Some clones in this sample may be carry-over from other donors' samples. This chain's CDR3 is CASSWGDRDVGNTEAFF. The CDR3 coding sequence is TGTGCCAGCAGTTGGGGGGACAGGGACGTGGGGAACACTGAAGCTTTCTTT.